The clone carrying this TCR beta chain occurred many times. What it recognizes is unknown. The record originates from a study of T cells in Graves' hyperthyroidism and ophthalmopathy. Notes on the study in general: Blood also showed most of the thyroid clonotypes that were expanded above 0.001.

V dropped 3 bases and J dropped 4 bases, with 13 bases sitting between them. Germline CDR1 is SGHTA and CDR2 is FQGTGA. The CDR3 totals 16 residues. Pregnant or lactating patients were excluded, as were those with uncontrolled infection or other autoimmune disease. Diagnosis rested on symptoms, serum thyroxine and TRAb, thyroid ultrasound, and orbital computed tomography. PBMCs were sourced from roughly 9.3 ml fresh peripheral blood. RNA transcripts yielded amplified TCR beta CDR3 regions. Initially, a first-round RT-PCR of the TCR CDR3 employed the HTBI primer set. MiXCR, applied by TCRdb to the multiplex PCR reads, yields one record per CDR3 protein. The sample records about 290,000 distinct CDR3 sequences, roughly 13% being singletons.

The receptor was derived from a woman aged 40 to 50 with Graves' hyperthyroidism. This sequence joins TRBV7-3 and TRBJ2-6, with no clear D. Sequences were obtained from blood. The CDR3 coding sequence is TGTGCCAGCAGCTTCGGAAGACTTGGGGGGGCCAACGTCCTGACTTTC. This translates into CASSFGRLGGANVLTF.